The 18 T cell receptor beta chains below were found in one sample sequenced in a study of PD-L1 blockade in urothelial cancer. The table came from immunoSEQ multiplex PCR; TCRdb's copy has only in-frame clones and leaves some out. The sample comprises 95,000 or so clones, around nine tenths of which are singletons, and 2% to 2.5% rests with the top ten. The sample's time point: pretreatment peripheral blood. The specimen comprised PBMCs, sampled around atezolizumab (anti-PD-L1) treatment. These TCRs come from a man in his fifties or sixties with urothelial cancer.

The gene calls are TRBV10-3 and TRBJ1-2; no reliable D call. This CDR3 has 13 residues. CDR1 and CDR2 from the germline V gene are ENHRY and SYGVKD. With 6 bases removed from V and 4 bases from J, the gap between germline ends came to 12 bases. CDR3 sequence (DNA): TGTGCCATCAGACGGACCGGAGGCTATGGCTACACCTTC. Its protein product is CAIRRTGGYGYTF.

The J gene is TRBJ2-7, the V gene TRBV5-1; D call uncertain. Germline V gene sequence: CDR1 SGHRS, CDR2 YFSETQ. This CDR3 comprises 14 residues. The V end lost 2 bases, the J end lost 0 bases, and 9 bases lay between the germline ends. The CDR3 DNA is TGCGCCAGCAGCTTTCGCCCAGACTCCTACGAGCAGTACTTC. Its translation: CASSFRPDSYEQYF.

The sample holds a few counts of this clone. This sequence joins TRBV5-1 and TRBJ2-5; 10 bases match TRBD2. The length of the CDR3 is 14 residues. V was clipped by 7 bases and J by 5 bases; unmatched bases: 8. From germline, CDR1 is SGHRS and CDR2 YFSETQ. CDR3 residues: CASLLAGVAETQYF. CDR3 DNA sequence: TGCGCCAGCCTCCTAGCGGGAGTGGCGGAGACCCAGTACTTC.

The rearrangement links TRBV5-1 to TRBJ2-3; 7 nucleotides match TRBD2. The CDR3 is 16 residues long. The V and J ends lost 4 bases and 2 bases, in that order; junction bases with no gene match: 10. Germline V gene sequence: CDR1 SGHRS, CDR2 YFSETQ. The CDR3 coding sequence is TGCGCCAGCAGCCCTTCTCGCGGGGGATTCACAGATACGCAGTATTTT. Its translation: CASSPSRGGFTDTQYF.

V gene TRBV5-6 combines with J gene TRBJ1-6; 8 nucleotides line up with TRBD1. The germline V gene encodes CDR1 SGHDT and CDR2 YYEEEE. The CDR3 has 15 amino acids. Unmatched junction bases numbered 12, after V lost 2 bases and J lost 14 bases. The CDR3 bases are TGTGCCAGCAGCTTTCAGGGGGCCCACGGGGGAACCCTCCACTTT. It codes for CASSFQGAHGGTLHF.

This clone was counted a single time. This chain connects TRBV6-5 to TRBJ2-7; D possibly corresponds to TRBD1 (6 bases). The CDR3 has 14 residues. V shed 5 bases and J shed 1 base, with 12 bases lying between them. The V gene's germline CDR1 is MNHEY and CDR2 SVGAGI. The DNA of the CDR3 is TGTGCCAGCAGTAGCCAGGGGCCATCCTACGAGCAGTACTTC. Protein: CASSSQGPSYEQYF.

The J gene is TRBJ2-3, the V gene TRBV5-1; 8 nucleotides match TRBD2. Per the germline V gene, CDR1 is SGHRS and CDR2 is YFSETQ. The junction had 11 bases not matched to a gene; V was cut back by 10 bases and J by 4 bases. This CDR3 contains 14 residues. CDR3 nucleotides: TGCGCCTCCGCGGGAGGCCCCGTCCCAGATACGCAGTATTTT. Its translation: CASAGGPVPDTQYF.

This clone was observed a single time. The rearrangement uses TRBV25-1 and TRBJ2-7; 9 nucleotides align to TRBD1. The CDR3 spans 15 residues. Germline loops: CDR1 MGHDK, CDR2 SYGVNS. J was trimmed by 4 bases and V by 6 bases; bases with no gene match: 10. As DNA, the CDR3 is TGTGCCAGCAGAGGTCCGACAGGGGGTTATTACGAGCAGTACTTC. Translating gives CASRGPTGGYYEQYF.

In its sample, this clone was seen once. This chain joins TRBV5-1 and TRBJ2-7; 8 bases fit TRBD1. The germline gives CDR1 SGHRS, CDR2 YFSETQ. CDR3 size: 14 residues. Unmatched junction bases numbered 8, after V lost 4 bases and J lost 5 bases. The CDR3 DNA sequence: TGCGCCAGCAGCGGCGGGACAGGTCACGACGAGCAGTACTTC. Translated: CASSGGTGHDEQYF.

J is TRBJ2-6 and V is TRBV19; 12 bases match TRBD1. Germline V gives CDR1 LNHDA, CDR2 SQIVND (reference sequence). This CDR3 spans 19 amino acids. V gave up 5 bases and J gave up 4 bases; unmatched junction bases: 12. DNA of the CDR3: TGTGCCAGTAGTGTTTCGCCGGGACAGGGGGCGCGAGGGGCCAACGTCCTGACTTTC. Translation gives CASSVSPGQGARGANVLTF.

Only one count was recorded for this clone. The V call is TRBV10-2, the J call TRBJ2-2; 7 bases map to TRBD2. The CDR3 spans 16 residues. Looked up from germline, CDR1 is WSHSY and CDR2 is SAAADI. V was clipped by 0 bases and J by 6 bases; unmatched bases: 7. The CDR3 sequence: CASSESTGGGPGELFF. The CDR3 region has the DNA TGCGCCAGCAGTGAGTCGACGGGAGGAGGGCCCGGGGAGCTGTTTTTT.

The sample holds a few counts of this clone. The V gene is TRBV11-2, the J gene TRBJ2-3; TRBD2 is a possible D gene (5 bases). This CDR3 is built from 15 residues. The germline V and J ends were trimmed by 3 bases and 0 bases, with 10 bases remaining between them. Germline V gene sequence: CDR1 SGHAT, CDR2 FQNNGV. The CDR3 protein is CASSFSGGSTDTQYF. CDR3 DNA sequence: TGTGCCAGCAGCTTTTCGGGCGGGAGCACAGATACGCAGTATTTT.

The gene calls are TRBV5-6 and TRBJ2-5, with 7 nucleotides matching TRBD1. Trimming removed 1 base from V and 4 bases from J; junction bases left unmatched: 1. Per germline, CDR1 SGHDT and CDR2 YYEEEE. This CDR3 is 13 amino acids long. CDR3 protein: CASSLTGVETQYF. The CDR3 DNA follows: TGTGCCAGCAGCTTGACAGGGGTAGAGACCCAGTACTTC.

The CDR3 region is CASSGSGTLYGYTF. DNA of the CDR3: TGTGCCAGCAGCGGGAGCGGGACCCTCTATGGCTACACCTTC. This sequence joins TRBV11-2 and TRBJ1-2; D might be TRBD1 (5 bases). V lost 5 bases and J lost 4, with 14 bases in between. The germline gives CDR1 SGHAT, CDR2 FQNNGV. The CDR3 length is 14 residues.

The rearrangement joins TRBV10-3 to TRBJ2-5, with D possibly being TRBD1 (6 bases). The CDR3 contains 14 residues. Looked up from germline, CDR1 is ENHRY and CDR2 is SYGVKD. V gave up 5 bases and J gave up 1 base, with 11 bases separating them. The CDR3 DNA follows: TGTGCCATCAGTTCGACAGGATCCCAAGAGACCCAGTACTTC. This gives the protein CAISSTGSQETQYF.

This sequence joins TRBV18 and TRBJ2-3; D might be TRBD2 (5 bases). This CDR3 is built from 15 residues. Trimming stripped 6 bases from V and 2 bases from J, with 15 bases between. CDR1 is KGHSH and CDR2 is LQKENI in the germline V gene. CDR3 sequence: CASSLREGTTDTQYF. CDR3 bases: TGTGCCAGCTCCCTCAGAGAGGGTACCACAGATACGCAGTATTTT.

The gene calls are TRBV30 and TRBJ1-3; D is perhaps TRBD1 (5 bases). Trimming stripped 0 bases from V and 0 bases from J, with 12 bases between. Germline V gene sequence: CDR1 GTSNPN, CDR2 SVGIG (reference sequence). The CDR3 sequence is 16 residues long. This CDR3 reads CAWSVLGGVSGNTIYF. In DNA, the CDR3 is TGTGCCTGGAGTGTACTCGGGGGGGTCTCTGGAAACACCATATATTTT. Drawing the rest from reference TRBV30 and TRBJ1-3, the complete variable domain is SQTIHQWPATLVQPVGSPLSLECTVEGTSNPNLYWYRQAAGRGLQLLFYSVGIGQISSEVPQNLSASRPQDRQFILSSKKLLLSDSGFYLCAWSVLGGVSGNTIYFGEGSWLTVV.

The CDR3 protein is CAISESGGETQYF. The CDR3 DNA is TGTGCCATCAGTGAGTCGGGCGGGGAGACCCAGTACTTC. The chain uses TRBV10-3 and TRBJ2-5, with D maybe TRBD2 (5 bases). The CDR3 consists of 13 residues. Deletions cut 0 bases from V and 5 bases from J, with 7 bases between. Germline loops: CDR1 ENHRY, CDR2 SYGVKD.